This paragraph covers one T cell receptor (beta chain) sequence. This sample stems from a study of blood T cell repertoires in COVID-19. Germline trimming cut 5 bases from V and 5 bases from J; bases unmatched to any gene: 7. This CDR3 contains 14 residues. CDR1 is SEHNR and CDR2 is FQNEAQ in the germline V gene (reference sequence). Authors' methods: Amplified reference gene primers provided the basis for estimating nucleated cell counts. Repertoires were generated with immunoSEQ multiplex PCR, while TCRdb's copy carries only in-frame clones and drops some. From that table come the V and J calls and clone size; the DNA was used to work out D and trimming. The repertoire includes some 130,000 clones, about four fifths of them detected once, and around 18% sits in the top ten.

The specimen sequenced was peripheral blood. The sequence was collected from an elderly man with acute or convalescent COVID-19. The chain employs TRBV7-9 and TRBJ1-2; TRBD1 agrees at 8 bases. The CDR3 region is CASSQGTGTYGYTF. CDR3 nucleotide sequence: TGTGCCAGCAGCCAAGGGACAGGAACATATGGCTACACCTTC.